This record looks at one T cell receptor beta chain sequence and its context. This clonotype was seen more than once but under ten times. No cognate antigen has been identified for it. Within one base of it there is no much larger clone, and no base qualities were kept. This record comes from a study of identical twins (dated by TCRdb to 2016 to 2018). Regarding the research as a whole: To test whether fetal clonotypes persist, this study deep-sequenced TCR alpha and beta repertoires from monozygotic twins, from unrelated adults of various ages, and from cord blood. Replicate twin experiments were performed at different times using different library preparation protocols to rule out contamination.

Library prep was done by 5' RACE. The reads were generated on an Illumina HiSeq 2000. Template switching introduced a universal primer binding site; the final cDNA contained a unique molecular identifier, enabling accurate counting of TCR cDNA molecules. Specific primers in the conserved constant-segment region were used to synthesize first-strand cDNA for TCR alpha and beta chains. To control for contamination, every cDNA library was double barcoded, receiving both a SMART-Mk sample barcode and Illumina barcodes. TruSeq adapter sequences along with Illumina sample barcodes were introduced in two successive PCR steps. TCR alpha and beta cDNA libraries were sequenced on the Illumina HiSeq platform with custom primers. In the source study's methods: MiGEC was used to process raw reads and extract unique molecular identifiers, and MiXCR was used to find CDR3 positions. For each individual, recombination models were inferred using an EM algorithm with the repgenHMM and IGoR tools. Shared clonotypes were analyzed with the tcR package in R, and sharing was normalized by the product of cloneset sizes. To study raw recombination free of thymic and clonal selection effects, out-of-frame nonproductive sequences were analyzed. Using fastp trimming at Q25 and MiXCR clonotype assembly, TCRdb reanalyzed the public sequencing data and kept in-frame beta chains. Rows with one shared CDR3 protein collapse into an entry with the most common genes and DNA. The V and J calls reflect TCRdb's pipeline rather than the authors' work. In all, the sample holds about 790,000 distinct CDR3 sequences, and 15% to 20% of those were seen once. Jointly, the top ten make up about an eighth of the sample.

Beyond this particular receptor, the publication reports: In monozygotic twins, recombination models systematically underestimated out-of-frame TCR alpha sharing, but the models matched the sharing seen between unrelated individuals. Compared with coincidental sharing between unrelated individuals, out-of-frame TCR alpha sequences shared between twins had an excess of sequences with low generation probability. Excess twin sharing in beta out-of-frame sequences was weaker because fewer shared sequences lowered the signal-to-noise ratio. Zero-insertion analyses could be partly confounded by invariant T cells such as MAIT and iNKT, though diverse VJ usage argued against such confounding for most clonotypes. Abundant cord blood beta clonotypes carried fewer insertions; young adult naive repertoires showed a weaker similar trend, while memory repertoires showed none. Because the same donors could not be followed over many years, conclusions were based on cross-sectional statistical analysis.

Taken from the germline V gene (reference sequence), the CDR1 and CDR2 loops are MNHEY and SMNVEV. V loses 6 bases of germline sequence and J loses 5 bases, and the interval between the two ends is 23 bases. Including cysteine and phenylalanine, the CDR3 has 16 amino acids. Only CDR3 DNA is held: 48 bases, read in frame from base 1. Every donor was a healthy Caucasian. Three pairs of female monozygotic twins, all aged about 18 to 30 years, made up the twin cohort. The RNA used for TCR libraries was isolated from peripheral blood mononuclear cells. A further study also used this sample, focusing on T cells expressing NK-cell markers. Looking at the second paper: In sorted CD3+CD56+NKG2C+, CD3+CD56+NKG2C- and CD3+CD56-NKG2C+ T-cell subsets from several donors, TCR beta-chain repertoires were profiled. Of the eight sequenced donors, seven were found to be HCMV-seropositive and one was found to be HCMV-seronegative. In several experiments an anti-gammadeltaTCR antibody was added to restrict sorting to alphabetaTCR-expressing T cells. In six donors, the dominant CD3+CD56+NKG2C+ clonotypes were among the top 10 CD8+ clonotypes and accounted for roughly 1.0-7.5% of CD8+ T cells. Those dominant clonotypes were again the most abundant among CD3+CD56-NKG2C+ cells in several donors, at 28.3-60.1%. It remained unclear whether the expanded NKG2C-expressing T cell clones were specific for HCMV antigens. All eight donors whose samples were sequenced were randomly selected healthy volunteers, three of them men and five women. To determine HCMV serostatus, a commercial ELISA kit was used to detect HCMV-specific IgG in serum. For about six donors, bulk peripheral blood T-cell repertoires were additionally sequenced from unsorted PBMC. MIGEC was used to demultiplex reads and group the reads by UMI, and MiTCR was used to assemble and quantify clonotypes. Only TCR cDNA sequences supported by at least two reads were kept to exclude erroneous sequences. The tcR package was used for downstream repertoire analysis, with clonotypes matched between fractions based on CDR3 nucleotide sequence plus V segment. VDJmatch was used to annotate antigen specificity against VDJdb, with one amino acid substitution allowed in CDR3.

In this chain, TRBV27 is recombined with TRBJ2-7; the D element could tentatively be TRBD1 or TRBD2, as 5 bases agree for each. Sequenced sample: PBMCs. This receptor was identified in a woman between 18 and 29 years old in good health. The CDR3 corresponds to CASSPSPLGRYHEQYF. Read as DNA, the sequence is TGTGCCAGCAGCCCTTCCCCTTTGGGACGTTATCACGAGCAGTACTTC.